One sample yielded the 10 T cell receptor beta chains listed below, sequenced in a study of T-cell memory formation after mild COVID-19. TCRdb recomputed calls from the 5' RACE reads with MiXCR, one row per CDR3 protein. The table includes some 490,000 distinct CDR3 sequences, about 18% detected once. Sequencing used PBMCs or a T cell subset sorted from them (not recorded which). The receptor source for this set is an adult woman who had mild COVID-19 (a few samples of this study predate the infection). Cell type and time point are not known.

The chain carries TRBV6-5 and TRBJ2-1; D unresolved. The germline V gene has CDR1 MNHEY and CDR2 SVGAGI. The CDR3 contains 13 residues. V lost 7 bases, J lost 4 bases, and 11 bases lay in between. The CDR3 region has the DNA TGTGCCAGCAAGCGTACTAATTACAATGAGCAGTTCTTC. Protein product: CASKRTNYNEQFF.

CDR3 in DNA: TGTGCCAGCAGCCCCAAACCGGGGGATGGCTACACCTTC. It encodes CASSPKPGDGYTF. The V gene is TRBV9, the J gene TRBJ1-2; a possible D gene is TRBD1 (5 bases). The CDR3 is 13 amino acids. The germline V gene encodes CDR1 SGDLS and CDR2 YYNGEE. Trimming took 4 bases from V and 6 from J, leaving 13 bases between them.

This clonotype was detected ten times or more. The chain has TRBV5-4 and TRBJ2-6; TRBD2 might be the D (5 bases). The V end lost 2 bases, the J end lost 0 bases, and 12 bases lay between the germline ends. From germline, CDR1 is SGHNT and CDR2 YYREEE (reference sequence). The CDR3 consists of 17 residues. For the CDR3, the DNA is TGTGCCAGCAGCTTAGGAGGCGGAGTCTCTGGGGCCAACGTCCTGACTTTC. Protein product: CASSLGGGVSGANVLTF.

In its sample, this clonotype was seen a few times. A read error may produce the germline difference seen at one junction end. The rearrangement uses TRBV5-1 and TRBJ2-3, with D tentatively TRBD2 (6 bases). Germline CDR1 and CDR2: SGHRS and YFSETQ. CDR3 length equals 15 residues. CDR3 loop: CASSLGRGGTDTQYF. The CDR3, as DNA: TGTGCCAGCAGCCTAGGGCGGGGAGGCACAGATACGCAGTATTTT.

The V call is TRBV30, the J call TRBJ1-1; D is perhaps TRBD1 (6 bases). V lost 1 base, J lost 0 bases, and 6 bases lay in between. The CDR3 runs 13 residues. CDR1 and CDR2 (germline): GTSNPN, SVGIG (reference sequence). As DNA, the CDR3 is TGTGCCTGGAGTGGGACAGTGAACACTGAAGCTTTCTTT. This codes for CAWSGTVNTEAFF. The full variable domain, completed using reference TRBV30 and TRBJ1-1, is SQTIHQWPATLVQPVGSPLSLECTVEGTSNPNLYWYRQAAGRGLQLLFYSVGIGQISSEVPQNLSASRPQDRQFILSSKKLLLSDSGFYLCAWSGTVNTEAFFGQGTRLTVV.

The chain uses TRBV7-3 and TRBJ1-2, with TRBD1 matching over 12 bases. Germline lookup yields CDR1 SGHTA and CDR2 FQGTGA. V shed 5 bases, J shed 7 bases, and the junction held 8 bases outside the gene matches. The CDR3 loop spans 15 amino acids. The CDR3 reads CASSPGTGGLFGYTF. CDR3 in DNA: TGTGCCAGCAGCCCGGGGACAGGGGGCTTATTTGGCTACACCTTC.

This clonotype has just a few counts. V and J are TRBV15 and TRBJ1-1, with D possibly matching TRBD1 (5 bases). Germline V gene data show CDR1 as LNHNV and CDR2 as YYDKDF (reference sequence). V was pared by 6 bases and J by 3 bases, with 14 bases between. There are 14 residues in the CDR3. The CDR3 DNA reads TGTGCCACCAGGTTTCGGGGGGGGTACACTGAAGCTTTCTTT. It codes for CATRFRGGYTEAFF.

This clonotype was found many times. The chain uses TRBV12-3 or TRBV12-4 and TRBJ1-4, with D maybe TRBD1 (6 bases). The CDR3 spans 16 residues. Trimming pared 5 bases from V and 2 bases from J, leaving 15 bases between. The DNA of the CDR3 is TGTGCCAGCAGTGACCGGGACACTCCGACTAATGAAAAACTGTTTTTT. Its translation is CASSDRDTPTNEKLFF.

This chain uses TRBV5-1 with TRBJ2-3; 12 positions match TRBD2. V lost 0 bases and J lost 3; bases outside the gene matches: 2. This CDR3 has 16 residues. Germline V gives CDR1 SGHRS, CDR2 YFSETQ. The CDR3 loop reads CASSLATSGGTDTQYF. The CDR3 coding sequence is TGCGCCAGCAGCTTGGCGACTAGCGGGGGAACAGATACGCAGTATTTT.

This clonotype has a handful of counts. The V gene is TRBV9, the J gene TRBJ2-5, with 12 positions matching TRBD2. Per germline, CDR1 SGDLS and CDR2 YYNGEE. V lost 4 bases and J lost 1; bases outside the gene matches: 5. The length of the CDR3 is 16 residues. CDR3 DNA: TGTGCCAGCAGCATCGGACTAGCGGGGACCCAAGAGACCCAGTACTTC. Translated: CASSIGLAGTQETQYF.